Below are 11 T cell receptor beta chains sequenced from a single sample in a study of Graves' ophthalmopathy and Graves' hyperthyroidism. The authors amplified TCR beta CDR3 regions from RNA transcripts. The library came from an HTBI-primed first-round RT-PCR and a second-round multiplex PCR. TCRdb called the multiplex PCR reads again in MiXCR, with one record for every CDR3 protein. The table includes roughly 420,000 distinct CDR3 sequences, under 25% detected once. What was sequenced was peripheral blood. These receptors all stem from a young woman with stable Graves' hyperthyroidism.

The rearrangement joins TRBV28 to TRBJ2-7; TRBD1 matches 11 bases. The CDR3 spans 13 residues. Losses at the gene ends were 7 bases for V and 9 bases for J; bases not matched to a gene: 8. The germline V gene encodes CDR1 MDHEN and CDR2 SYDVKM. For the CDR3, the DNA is TGTGCCAGCAAGGGACAGGGGGTACGAGGGCAGTACTTC. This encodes CASKGQGVRGQYF.

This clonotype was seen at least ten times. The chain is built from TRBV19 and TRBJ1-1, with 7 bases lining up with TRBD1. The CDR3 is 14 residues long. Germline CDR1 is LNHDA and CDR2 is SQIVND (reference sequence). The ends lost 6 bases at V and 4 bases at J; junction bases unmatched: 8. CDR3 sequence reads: CASSYDRDGTEAFF. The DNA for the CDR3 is TGTGCCAGTAGCTACGACAGGGACGGCACTGAAGCTTTCTTT.

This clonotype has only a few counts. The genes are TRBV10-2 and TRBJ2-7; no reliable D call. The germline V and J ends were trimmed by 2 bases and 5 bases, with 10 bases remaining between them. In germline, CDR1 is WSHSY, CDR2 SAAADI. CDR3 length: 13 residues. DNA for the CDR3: TGCGCCAGCAGTGAGCCTGATTACGACGAGCAGTACTTC. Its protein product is CASSEPDYDEQYF.

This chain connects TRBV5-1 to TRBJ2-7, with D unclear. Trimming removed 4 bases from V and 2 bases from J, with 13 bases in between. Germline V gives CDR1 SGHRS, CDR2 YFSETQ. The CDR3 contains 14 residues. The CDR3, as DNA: TGCGCCAGCAGCCACCCACAAAACACCTACGAGCAGTACTTC. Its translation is CASSHPQNTYEQYF.

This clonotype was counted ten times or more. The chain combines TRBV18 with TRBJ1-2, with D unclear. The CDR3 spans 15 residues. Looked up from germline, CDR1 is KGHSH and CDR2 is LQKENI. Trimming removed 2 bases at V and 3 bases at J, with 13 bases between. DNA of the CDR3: TGTGCCAGCTCACCAGGCCAGAGGAGTGACTATGGCTACACCTTC. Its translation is CASSPGQRSDYGYTF.

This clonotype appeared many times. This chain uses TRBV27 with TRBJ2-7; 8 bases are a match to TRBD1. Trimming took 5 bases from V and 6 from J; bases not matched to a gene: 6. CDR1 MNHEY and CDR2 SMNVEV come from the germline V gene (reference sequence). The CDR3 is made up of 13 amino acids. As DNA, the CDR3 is TGTGCCAGCAGTCTACGGACAGGGATCGAGCAGTACTTC. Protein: CASSLRTGIEQYF.

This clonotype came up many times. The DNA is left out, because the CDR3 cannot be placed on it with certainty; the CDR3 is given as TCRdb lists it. The CDR3 spells CASSVGQGNYGCTF. The chain combines TRBV6-1 with TRBJ1-2; the D call in the table, TRBD1, was not verified against the DNA. From its first to its last residue, the CDR3 has 14 amino acids. CDR1 and CDR2 (germline): MNHNS, SASEGT.

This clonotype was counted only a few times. Here the CDR3 DNA reads TGTGCCAGCATCCGACTAGCGGGAGGGCGGGAGACCCAGTACTTC. Encoded protein: CASIRLAGGRETQYF. The chain couples TRBV7-3 to TRBJ2-5; the match to TRBD2 covers 14 bases. Germline CDR1 SGHTA, CDR2 FQGTGA. CDR3 length equals 15 residues. The V and J ends lost 7 bases and 5 bases, in that order; junction bases with no gene match: 6.

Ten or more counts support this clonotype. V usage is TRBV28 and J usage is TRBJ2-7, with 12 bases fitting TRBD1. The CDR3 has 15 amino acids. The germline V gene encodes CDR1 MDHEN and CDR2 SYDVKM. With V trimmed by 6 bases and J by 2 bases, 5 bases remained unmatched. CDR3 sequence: CASRRGDRGPYEQYF. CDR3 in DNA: TGTGCCAGCAGAAGGGGGGACAGGGGGCCCTACGAGCAGTACTTC.

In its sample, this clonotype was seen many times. Written as DNA, the CDR3 is TGTGCCAGCAGTGAGGCTTCGCCAAGGAATTCACCCCTCCACTTT. Its translation: CASSEASPRNSPLHF. The J gene is TRBJ1-6, the V gene TRBV6-1, with D unresolved. The V and J ends lost 3 bases and 7 bases respectively, with 13 bases between them. This CDR3 region has 15 residues. Germline V gene data show CDR1 as MNHNS and CDR2 as SASEGT.

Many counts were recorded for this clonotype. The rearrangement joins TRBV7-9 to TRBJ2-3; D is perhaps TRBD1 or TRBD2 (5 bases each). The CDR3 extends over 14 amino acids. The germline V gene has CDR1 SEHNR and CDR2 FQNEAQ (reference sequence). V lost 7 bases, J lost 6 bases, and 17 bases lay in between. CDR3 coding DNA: TGTGCCAGCAACCCGGGGACGGCTGGGGATACGCAGTATTTT. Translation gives CASNPGTAGDTQYF.